This entry is about one TCR beta chain. This entry comes from a study of shared clonotypes between healthy human individuals. Selected positively for CCR7 and CD45RO-negative, naive CD8 cells excluded terminally differentiated effector memory CD45RA+ cells. This table comes from immunoSEQ multiplex PCR, and its TCRdb copy is limited to in-frame clones, with some not included. The data contain some 600,000 clones, 95% to 97% of them singletons. The germline V gene encodes CDR1 MDHEN and CDR2 SYDVKM. The CDR3 contains 14 residues. The germline V and J ends were trimmed by 3 bases and 1 base, with 9 bases remaining between them.

Sequencing was carried out using naive CD8+ T cells sorted from blood. The clonotype originates from a woman younger than 45 in good health. This chain connects TRBV28 to TRBJ1-1, with no clear D. CDR3: CASSLGLWNTEAFF. CDR3 in DNA: TGTGCCAGCAGTTTGGGCCTGTGGAACACTGAAGCTTTCTTT.